The 27 T cell receptor beta chains given below trace back to one sample, sequenced in a study of T cell responses to AZD1222 COVID-19 vaccine (dated by TCRdb to the early 2020s). The intended sense of this specimen's time point label: baseline before first vaccination. Library construction relied on the immunoSEQ multiplex PCR assay. What TCRdb holds here is the immuneACCESS table cut down to in-frame rearrangements. Part of the clones is not present; checked against another copy, under half of the missing clones reflect an unresolved V gene, and the others are unexplained. This sample gives 70,000 to 95,000 clones in total; 80% of them show up just once. 20% to 25% of the sample rests with the top ten. The specimen was peripheral blood, collected on day 0 of AZD1222 vaccination. The origin of the receptors is an adult in good health.

This clone has at least ten counts. The V gene is TRBV5-5, the J gene TRBJ2-7; either TRBD1 or TRBD2 may supply D (6 bases each). CDR3 length: 15 amino acids. Trimming shortened V by 3 bases and J by 3 bases, and 16 bases separated the two germline ends. Looked up from germline, CDR1 is SGHKS and CDR2 is YYEKEE (reference sequence). This CDR3 reads CASSSPGARGYEQYF. The CDR3 coding sequence is TGTGCCAGCAGCTCTCCGGGGGCGCGGGGCTACGAGCAGTACTTC.

This clone has just a few counts. V usage is TRBV9 and J usage is TRBJ1-6; 8 positions match TRBD1. Germline-derived CDR1 and CDR2 are SGDLS and YYNGEE. Germline trimming cut 4 bases from V and 10 bases from J; bases unmatched to any gene: 13. This CDR3 comprises 16 residues. This chain's CDR3 is CASSPRAGTGRSPLHF. The CDR3 DNA sequence: TGTGCCAGCAGCCCCCGAGCCGGGACAGGACGATCACCCCTCCACTTT.

This clone was detected only once. The V call is TRBV2, the J call TRBJ1-4; the match to TRBD1 covers 9 bases. The junction had 13 bases not matched to a gene; V was cut back by 0 bases and J by 8 bases. The CDR3 runs 18 residues. Germline V gives CDR1 SNHLY, CDR2 FYNNEI. CDR3 protein: CASSEAGGNRGRWEKLFF. The CDR3 DNA reads as TGTGCCAGCAGTGAAGCAGGGGGCAACAGGGGGCGCTGGGAAAAACTGTTTTTT.

V gene TRBV6-5 combines with J gene TRBJ2-3; D gene uncertain. Trimming cost V 6 bases and J 2 bases, with 9 bases left between them. Germline V lookup: CDR1 MNHEY, CDR2 SVGAGI. The CDR3 runs to 13 residues. The CDR3 DNA follows: TGTGCCAGCAGCCGCCGAGACACAGATACGCAGTATTTT. Translation: CASSRRDTDTQYF.

This clone was seen only once. The J gene is TRBJ1-5, the V gene TRBV30; TRBD1 might be the D (5 bases). CDR1 is GTSNPN and CDR2 is SVGIG in the germline V gene (reference sequence). The CDR3 runs 16 residues. V lost 0 bases and J 1 base, leaving 13 bases between the germline ends. Here the CDR3 DNA reads TGTGCCTGGAGTGTACTAGGGGCTCAGAGCAATCAGCCCCAGCATTTT. Its protein is CAWSVLGAQSNQPQHF.

The chain carries TRBV18 and TRBJ2-1; tentative D call: TRBD1 (6 bases). The CDR3 is 12 amino acids. CDR1 is KGHSH and CDR2 is LQKENI in the germline V gene. V dropped 3 bases and J dropped 10 bases, with 10 bases sitting between them. The CDR3 spells CASSPQGKEQFF. The CDR3 DNA reads as TGTGCCAGCTCACCCCAGGGGAAGGAGCAGTTCTTC.

The chain employs TRBV5-4 and TRBJ2-3; D gene ambiguous. V lost 5 bases, J lost 0 bases, and 16 bases lay in between. CDR3 length: 16 residues. Germline V gene lookup returns CDR1 SGHNT and CDR2 YYREEE (reference sequence). For the CDR3, the DNA is TGTGCCAGCAGTTTCGGTTCTAGGCCGAGCACAGATACGCAGTATTTT. Protein sequence: CASSFGSRPSTDTQYF.

In DNA form, the CDR3 reads TGTGCCAGCCCCCTGACGGCAGCGCGCTACTACGAGCAGTACTTC. Protein product: CASPLTAARYYEQYF. The rearrangement uses TRBV27 and TRBJ2-7; D ambiguous. The CDR3 is 15 residues long. Germline V lookup: CDR1 MNHEY, CDR2 SMNVEV (reference sequence). Trimming removed 8 bases from V and 3 bases from J, with 20 bases in between.

This clone has more than one count but fewer than ten. The chain employs TRBV7-9 and TRBJ2-5, with a weak D call TRBD1 (6 bases). Germline V gives CDR1 SEHNR, CDR2 FQNEAQ (reference sequence). V was clipped by 5 bases and J by 4 bases, with 11 bases between them. This CDR3 comprises 13 residues. The CDR3 DNA reads as TGTGCCAGCAGCCCCAGGGGTCCAGAGACCCAGTACTTC. Protein sequence: CASSPRGPETQYF.

The chain joins TRBV4-1 to TRBJ2-3; D is unclear. V lost 0 bases and J 0 bases, leaving 7 bases between the germline ends. The CDR3 covers 15 residues. Germline V gene sequence: CDR1 MGHRA, CDR2 YSYEKL. Here the CDR3 DNA reads TGCGCCAGCAGCCAAGACGGCAGGAGCACAGATACGCAGTATTTT. This translates into CASSQDGRSTDTQYF.

This clone is a singleton in its sample. The CDR3 is CASSPYRVGTDTQYF. The DNA of the CDR3 is TGTGCCAGCAGCCCGTACAGGGTCGGGACAGATACGCAGTATTTT. The chain links TRBV7-9 to TRBJ2-3; perhaps TRBD1 as D (6 bases). Germline V gene sequence: CDR1 SEHNR, CDR2 FQNEAQ (reference sequence). There are 15 residues in the CDR3. The V end lost 5 bases, the J end lost 3 bases, and 15 bases lay between the germline ends.

The chain employs TRBV7-2 and TRBJ1-3; the D is unclear. V was pared by 5 bases and J by 4 bases, with 18 bases between. This CDR3 is 16 amino acids long. Germline values: CDR1 SGHTA, CDR2 FQGNSA. The CDR3 loop is CASSLGPPQAGNTIYF. CDR3 nucleotide sequence: TGTGCCAGCAGCCTAGGACCACCGCAGGCCGGAAACACCATATATTTT.

The chain is built from TRBV5-1 and TRBJ2-2; either TRBD1 or TRBD2 may fit D (6 bases each). The CDR3 runs to 15 residues. Germline V gives CDR1 SGHRS, CDR2 YFSETQ. The ends were cut back, 2 bases at V and 1 base at J, with 9 bases in the middle. The CDR3 nucleotides read TGCGCCAGCAGCTTCGGGGGACAGAACACCGGGGAGCTGTTTTTT. Translation: CASSFGGQNTGELFF.

There are a few counts of this clone. This CDR3 is CAISESGDYTEAFF. The CDR3 DNA follows: TGTGCCATCAGTGAGTCTGGTGATTACACTGAAGCTTTCTTT. The chain couples TRBV10-3 to TRBJ1-1; no definite D call. Trimming pared 0 bases from V and 3 bases from J, leaving 8 bases between. CDR1 and CDR2 (germline): ENHRY, SYGVKD. This CDR3 region has 14 residues.

The gene calls are TRBV4-1 and TRBJ1-2; the D gene is possibly TRBD1 (6 bases). This CDR3 spans 19 amino acids. V lost 0 bases, J lost 4 bases, and 24 bases lay in between. The V gene's germline CDR1 is MGHRA and CDR2 YSYEKL. The CDR3 region has the DNA TGCGCCAGCAGCCAAGATCCGTCAGGGGAGCCCACCTTAGGCTATGGCTACACCTTC. Translating gives CASSQDPSGEPTLGYGYTF.

The genes are TRBV6-5 and TRBJ2-5, with D possibly being TRBD1 (6 bases). Trimming stripped 5 bases from V and 5 bases from J, with 15 bases between. CDR1 is MNHEY, CDR2 SVGAGI, per germline. This CDR3 is 14 amino acids long. The CDR3 DNA is TGTGCCAGCAGTCGTACCAGGGGCCACGAGACCCAGTACTTC. It specifies CASSRTRGHETQYF.

This clone has just one count. CDR3 region: CASSLGQSYNEQFF. In nucleotides, the CDR3 is TGTGCCAGCAGCCTCGGGCAGTCCTACAATGAGCAGTTCTTC. The chain uses TRBV6-5 and TRBJ2-1, with no clear D. V shed 6 bases and J shed 1 base, with 10 bases lying between them. The CDR3 loop spans 14 amino acids. Germline V gives CDR1 MNHEY, CDR2 SVGAGI.

For the CDR3, the DNA is TGCGCCAGCAGCCGAATAGCGGGGAGCTCCTACAATGAGCAGTTCTTC. Its translation: CASSRIAGSSYNEQFF. The genes are TRBV5-1 and TRBJ2-1; 8 bases agree with TRBD2. This CDR3 spans 16 amino acids. CDR1 and CDR2 from the germline V gene are SGHRS and YFSETQ. The junction had 6 bases not matched to a gene; V was cut back by 4 bases and J by 0 bases. Full variable domain (missing parts from reference TRBV5-1 and TRBJ2-1): KAGVTQTPRYLIKTRGQQVTLSCSPISGHRSVSWYQQTPGQGLQFLFEYFSETQRNKGNFPGRFSGRQFSNSRSEMNVSTLELGDSALYLCASSRIAGSSYNEQFFGPGTRLTVL.

CDR3 residues: CASSRPGLAGAITDTQYF. The CDR3 coding sequence is TGTGCCAGCAGTCGACCGGGACTAGCGGGGGCCATCACAGATACGCAGTATTTT. The chain has TRBV2 and TRBJ2-3, with TRBD2 identical over 14 bases. Unmatched junction bases numbered 9, after V lost 5 bases and J lost 2 bases. The CDR3 totals 18 residues. CDR1 is SNHLY and CDR2 is FYNNEI in the germline V gene.

CDR3: CASSPGTVKETQYF. CDR3 DNA sequence: TGTGCCAGCAGCCCTGGGACGGTGAAAGAGACCCAGTACTTC. The chain couples TRBV3-1 (or the pseudogene TRBV3-2) to TRBJ2-5; D may correspond to TRBD1 or TRBD2 (5 bases each). V was shortened by 4 bases and J by 3 bases, with 12 bases between the two germline ends. The CDR3 has 14 residues. Germline V CDR1 and CDR2: LGHDT, YNNKEL (reference sequence).

This chain joins TRBV18 and TRBJ1-4; the match to TRBD1 covers 9 bases. Germline V gives CDR1 KGHSH, CDR2 LQKENI. This CDR3 is built from 16 residues. V gave up 4 bases and J gave up 5 bases; unmatched junction bases: 8. The CDR3 spells CASSLNRDRVNEKLFF. The CDR3 coding sequence is TGTGCCAGCTCACTAAACCGGGACAGGGTAAATGAAAAACTGTTTTTT.

J is TRBJ2-5 and V is TRBV11-2, with 7 bases identical to TRBD1. CDR1 and CDR2 from the germline V gene are SGHAT and FQNNGV. This CDR3 spans 14 amino acids. The V gene end was trimmed by 2 bases and the J gene end by 6 bases; junction bases not matched to a gene: 6. The CDR3, as DNA: TGTGCCAGCAGCTTACATGACAGGGAGAAGACCCAGTACTTC. The encoded protein is CASSLHDREKTQYF.

V is TRBV2 and J is TRBJ1-2; TRBD1 might be the D (5 bases). Between the trimmed V and J ends, which lost 7 bases and 5 bases, there was a span of 17 bases. The CDR3 totals 14 residues. Germline CDR1 is SNHLY and CDR2 is FYNNEI. CDR3 amino acids: CASNGDGTSYGYTF. For the CDR3, the DNA is TGTGCCAGCAATGGCGATGGGACTTCGTATGGCTACACCTTC.

V and J are TRBV7-9 and TRBJ2-1, with D maybe TRBD1 (6 bases). There are 12 residues in the CDR3. V was cut by 5 bases and J by 6 bases, with 8 bases left in between. Germline V CDR1 and CDR2: SEHNR, FQNEAQ (reference sequence). CDR3 sequence: CASSKGGNEQFF. Here the CDR3 DNA reads TGTGCCAGCAGCAAAGGGGGCAATGAGCAGTTCTTC.

The J gene is TRBJ2-1, the V gene TRBV11-2; 14 bases are a match to TRBD2. CDR1 SGHAT and CDR2 FQNNGV come from the germline V gene. There are 14 residues in the CDR3. Germline trimming cut 5 bases from V and 8 bases from J; bases unmatched to any gene: 2. Here the CDR3 reads CASSPGLAGDEQFF. CDR3 DNA: TGTGCCAGCAGCCCGGGACTAGCGGGGGATGAGCAGTTCTTC.

The V and J genes are TRBV4-1 and TRBJ1-1; 7 bases line up with TRBD1. In germline, CDR1 is MGHRA, CDR2 YSYEKL. CDR3 length: 15 amino acids. The J segment lost 6 bases and the V segment lost 1 base, leaving 8 bases of the junction unmatched. The CDR3 bases are TGCGCCAGCAGCCAAGCCCCAAGGCAGGGGGCTGAAGCTTTCTTT. Encoded protein: CASSQAPRQGAEAFF.

The chain has TRBV3-1 (or the pseudogene TRBV3-2) and TRBJ2-2, with D possibly called TRBD1 or TRBD2 (5 bases each). CDR1 and CDR2 from the germline V gene are LGHDT and YNNKEL (reference sequence). V was trimmed by 4 bases and J by 6 bases, leaving 9 bases between them. This CDR3 spans 13 amino acids. CDR3 loop: CASSRGTSGELFF. CDR3 nucleotide sequence: TGTGCCAGCAGCCGGGGGACGTCCGGGGAGCTGTTTTTT.